Listed below are T cell receptor beta chains from one sample, sequenced in a study of PD-1 blockade in classical Hodgkin lymphoma. Only in-frame clones appear in the TCRdb table, and some are missing; sequencing was by immunoSEQ multiplex PCR. Of about 90,000 clones in the sample, roughly nine tenths were seen once. The input for sequencing was peripheral blood mononuclear cells (PBMCs), taken before the second cycle of nivolumab. These receptor sequences come from a human donor with classical Hodgkin lymphoma. Both conserved end residues are trimmed from each CDR3. The D gene is left open where the match is weak.

>TRBJ2-1|.|TRBV14
ASSRGWNEQF
>TRBJ1-2|.|TRBV5-1
ASSWEGRGYGYT
>TRBJ1-4|TRBD1|TRBV4-1
ASSQRGRDEKLF
>TRBJ2-1|.|TRBV6-5
ASSPPSRANEQF
>TRBJ2-1|TRBD1|TRBV5-1
ASSSSGGSYNEQF
>TRBJ2-3|.|TRBV6-6
ASNWDSHTDTQY
>TRBJ1-1|.|TRBV15
ATSRDQKLGTEAF
>TRBJ2-4|TRBD1|TRBV23-1
ASSQSGTGSLGEILAKNIQY
>TRBJ1-5|TRBD1|TRBV7-6
ASSLQDRGQPQH
>TRBJ2-1|TRBD2|TRBV27
ASSFIAGGPYEQF
>TRBJ2-7|.|TRBV20-1
SARQGEQY
>TRBJ1-6|.|TRBV4-1
ASSQEGAGHYSPLH
>TRBJ1-2|TRBD1|TRBV11-2
ASSRGQGQTYGYT
>TRBJ2-2|.|TRBV27
ASSLGGTGELF
>TRBJ1-5|TRBD1|TRBV6-7
ASSPQSTGHGSNQPQH
>TRBJ2-7|TRBD1|TRBV5-1
ASSPGQGDYEQY
>TRBJ2-5|.|TRBV18
ASSILSGETQY
>TRBJ2-5|.|TRBV6-5
ASTPSWQETQY
>TRBJ2-7|TRBD1|TRBV28
ASIAGGWDRGNEQY
>TRBJ1-5|.|TRBV5-4
ASSLGGGQDQPQH
>TRBJ2-1|.|TRBV28
ASSLGHNEQF
>TRBJ1-3|.|TRBV2
ASSERGARAGNTIY
>TRBJ2-2|TRBD1|TRBV11-3
ASSLGGQGQAGELF
>TRBJ1-5|.|TRBV19
ASKRGEYSNQPQH
>TRBJ2-4|.|TRBV7-8
ASSSFRVADIQY
>TRBJ2-2|TRBD1|TRBV6-5
ASSYGGTGRTGELF
>TRBJ2-7|.|TRBV10-1
ASSESRLHEQY
>TRBJ2-1|.|TRBV29-1
SVPHRHEQF
>TRBJ1-2|TRBD1|TRBV6-5
ASSYSKGTGRYGYT
>TRBJ1-3|.|TRBV5-4
ASSFDSGNTIY
>TRBJ1-4|.|TRBV10-3
AIRSAGTENEKLF
>TRBJ2-1|.|TRBV28
ASSFVSGHEQF
>TRBJ2-7|TRBD2|TRBV6-9
AGLTGGSQHEQY
>TRBJ2-7|.|TRBV28
ASSLSLAYEQY
>TRBJ2-1|TRBD1|TRBV5-1
ASSPGQRYNEQF
>TRBJ2-7|.|TRBV28
ASSLSRQTSYEQY
>TRBJ2-1|TRBD2|TRBV6-6
ASSYGTSGSNEQF
>TRBJ1-2|.|TRBV10-3
AISESRAGTAPYGYT
>TRBJ2-3|.|TRBV18
ASSPKSRGAGTDTQY
>TRBJ2-1|TRBD2|TRBV2
ASRKLAGGSGEQF
>TRBJ2-2|.|TRBV19
ATREEHTGELF
>TRBJ1-6|TRBD1|TRBV18
ASSPTGIKSSPLH
>TRBJ1-4|TRBD1|TRBV10-3
ATGGATNEKLF
>TRBJ2-1|TRBD2|TRBV2
ASSQTRGGSYNEQF
>TRBJ1-2|TRBD1|TRBV7-8
ASSLYPPTGAYYGYT
>TRBJ1-2|.|TRBV18
ASSPPVGGNGYT
>TRBJ2-3|TRBD2|TRBV10-3
AISGAGEGGTDTQY
>TRBJ1-2|TRBD1|TRBV13
ASSFDGTETNYGYT
>TRBJ1-5|.|TRBV7-6
ASSLGRTGSNQPQH
>TRBJ1-5|TRBD1|TRBV28
ASSLNRGQRPQH
>TRBJ1-2|TRBD1|TRBV29-1
SVEMVGGSLNYGYT
>TRBJ2-7|.|TRBV6-5
ASSYSDGASYEQY
>TRBJ2-3|.|TRBV9
ASSAPSGPTDTQY
>TRBJ2-7|TRBD1|TRBV7-9
ASSSPRDRGNGQY
>TRBJ2-3|.|TRBV5-1
ASSLARPETDTQY